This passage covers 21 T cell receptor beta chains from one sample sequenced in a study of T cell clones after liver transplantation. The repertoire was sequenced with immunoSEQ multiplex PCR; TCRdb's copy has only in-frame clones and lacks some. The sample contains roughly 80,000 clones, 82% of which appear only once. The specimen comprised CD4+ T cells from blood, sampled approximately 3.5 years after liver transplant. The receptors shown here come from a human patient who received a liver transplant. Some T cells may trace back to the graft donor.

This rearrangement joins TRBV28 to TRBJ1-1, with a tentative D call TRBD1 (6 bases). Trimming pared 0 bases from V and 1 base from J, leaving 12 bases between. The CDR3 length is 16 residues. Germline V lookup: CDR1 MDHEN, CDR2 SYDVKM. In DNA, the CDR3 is TGTGCCAGCAGTTTATGGGAGACAGGAGCGAACACTGAAGCTTTCTTT. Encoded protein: CASSLWETGANTEAFF. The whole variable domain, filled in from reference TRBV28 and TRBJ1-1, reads DVKVTQSSRYLVKRTGEKVFLECVQDMDHENMFWYRQDPGLGLRLIYFSYDVKMKEKGDIPEGYSVSREKKERFSLILESASTNQTSMYLCASSLWETGANTEAFFGQGTRLTVV.

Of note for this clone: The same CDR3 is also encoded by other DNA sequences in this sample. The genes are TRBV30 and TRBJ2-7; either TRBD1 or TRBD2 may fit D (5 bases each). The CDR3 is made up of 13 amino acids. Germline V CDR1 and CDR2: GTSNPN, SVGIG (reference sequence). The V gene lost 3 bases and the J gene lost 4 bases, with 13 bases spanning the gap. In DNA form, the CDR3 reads TGTGCCTGGAGCCCGGGGCAGGGATACGAGCAGTACTTC. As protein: CAWSPGQGYEQYF.

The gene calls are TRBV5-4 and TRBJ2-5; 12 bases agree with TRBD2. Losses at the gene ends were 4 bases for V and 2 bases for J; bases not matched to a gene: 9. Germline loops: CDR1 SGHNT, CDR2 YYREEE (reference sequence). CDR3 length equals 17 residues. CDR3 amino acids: CASSPNTLAGGQETQYF. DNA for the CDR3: TGTGCCAGCAGCCCGAATACGCTAGCGGGAGGGCAAGAGACCCAGTACTTC. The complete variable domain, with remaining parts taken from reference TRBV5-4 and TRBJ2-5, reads ETGVTQSPTHLIKTRGQQVTLRCSSQSGHNTVSWYQQALGQGPQFIFQYYREEENGRGNFPPRFSGLQFPNYSSELNVNALELDDSALYLCASSPNTLAGGQETQYFGPGTRLLVL.

The CDR3 DNA follows: TGTGCCAGCAGTAGGGGTAGGACAGATACGCAGTATTTT. Translation: CASSRGRTDTQYF. The rearrangement joins TRBV27 to TRBJ2-3, with a tentative D call TRBD1 (5 bases). The CDR3 totals 13 residues. CDR1 is MNHEY and CDR2 is SMNVEV in the germline V gene (reference sequence). V gave up 5 bases and J gave up 3 bases, with 9 bases separating them.

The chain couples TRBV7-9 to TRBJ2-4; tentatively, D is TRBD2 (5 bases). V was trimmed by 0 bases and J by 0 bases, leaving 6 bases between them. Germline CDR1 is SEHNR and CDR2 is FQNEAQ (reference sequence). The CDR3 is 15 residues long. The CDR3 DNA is TGTGCCAGCAGCTTAGCAAGCGGAGCCAAAAACATTCAGTACTTC. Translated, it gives CASSLASGAKNIQYF. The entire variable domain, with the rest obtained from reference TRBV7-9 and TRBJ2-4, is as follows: DTGVSQNPRHKITKRGQNVTFRCDPISEHNRLYWYRQTLGQGPEFLTYFQNEAQLEKSRLLSDRFSAERPKGSFSTLEIQRTEQGDSAMYLCASSLASGAKNIQYFGAGTRLSVL.

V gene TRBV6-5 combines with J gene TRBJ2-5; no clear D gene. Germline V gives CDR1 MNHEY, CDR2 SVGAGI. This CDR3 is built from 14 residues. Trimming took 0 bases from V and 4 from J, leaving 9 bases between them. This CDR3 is CASSYSARRETQYF. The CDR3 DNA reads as TGTGCCAGCAGTTACTCGGCTAGGAGAGAGACCCAGTACTTC.

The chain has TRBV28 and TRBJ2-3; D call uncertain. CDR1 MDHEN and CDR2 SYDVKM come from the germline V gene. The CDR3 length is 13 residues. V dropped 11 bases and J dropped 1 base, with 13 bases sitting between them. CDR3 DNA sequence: TGTGCCTTACGCCGGGCGGGCACAGATACGCAGTATTTT. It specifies CALRRAGTDTQYF.

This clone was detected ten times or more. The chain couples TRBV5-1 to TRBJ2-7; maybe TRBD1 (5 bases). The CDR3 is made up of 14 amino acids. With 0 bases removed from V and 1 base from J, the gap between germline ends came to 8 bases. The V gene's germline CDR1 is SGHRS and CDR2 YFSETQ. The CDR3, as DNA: TGCGCCAGCAGCTTGGGACAGACTTCCTACGAGCAGTACTTC. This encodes CASSLGQTSYEQYF.

CDR3 nucleotides: TGCGCCAGCAGCGTACTAGCGGGAGGGCACAATGAGCAGTTCTTC. Amino acid sequence: CASSVLAGGHNEQFF. V is TRBV5-1 and J is TRBJ2-1, with TRBD2 matching over 13 bases. This CDR3 comprises 15 residues. CDR1 SGHRS and CDR2 YFSETQ come from the germline V gene. Trimming at V came to 4 bases and at J to 5 bases, leaving 3 bases not matched to a gene. Complete variable domain (other parts from reference TRBV5-1 and TRBJ2-1): KAGVTQTPRYLIKTRGQQVTLSCSPISGHRSVSWYQQTPGQGLQFLFEYFSETQRNKGNFPGRFSGRQFSNSRSEMNVSTLELGDSALYLCASSVLAGGHNEQFFGPGTRLTVL.

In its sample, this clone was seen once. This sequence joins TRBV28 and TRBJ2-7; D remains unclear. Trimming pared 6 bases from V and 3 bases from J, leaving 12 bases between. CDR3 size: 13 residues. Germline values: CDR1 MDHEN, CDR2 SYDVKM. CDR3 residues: CASSPLVSYEQYF. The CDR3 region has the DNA TGTGCCAGCAGCCCCTTAGTTAGCTACGAGCAGTACTTC.

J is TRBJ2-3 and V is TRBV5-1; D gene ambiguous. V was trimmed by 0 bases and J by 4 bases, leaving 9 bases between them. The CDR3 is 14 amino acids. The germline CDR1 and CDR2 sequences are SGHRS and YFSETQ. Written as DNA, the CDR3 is TGCGCCAGCAGCTTGGTGGGGATCCCAGATACGCAGTATTTT. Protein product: CASSLVGIPDTQYF. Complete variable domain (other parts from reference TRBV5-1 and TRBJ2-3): KAGVTQTPRYLIKTRGQQVTLSCSPISGHRSVSWYQQTPGQGLQFLFEYFSETQRNKGNFPGRFSGRQFSNSRSEMNVSTLELGDSALYLCASSLVGIPDTQYFGPGTRLTVL.

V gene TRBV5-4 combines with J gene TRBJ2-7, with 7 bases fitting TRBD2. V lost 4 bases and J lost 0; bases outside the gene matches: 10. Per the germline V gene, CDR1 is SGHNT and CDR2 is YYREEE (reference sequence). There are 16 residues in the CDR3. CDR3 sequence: CASSAGQKRDSYEQYF. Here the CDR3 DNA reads TGTGCCAGCAGCGCCGGACAAAAGCGGGACTCCTACGAGCAGTACTTC.

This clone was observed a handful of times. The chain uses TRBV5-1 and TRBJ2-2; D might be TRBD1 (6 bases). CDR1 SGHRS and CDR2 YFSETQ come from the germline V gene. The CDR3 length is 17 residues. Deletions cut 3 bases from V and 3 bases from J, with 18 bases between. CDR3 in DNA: TGCGCCAGCAGCTCGGACAGCCCGACGTGGGACACCGGGGAGCTGTTTTTT. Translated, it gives CASSSDSPTWDTGELFF.

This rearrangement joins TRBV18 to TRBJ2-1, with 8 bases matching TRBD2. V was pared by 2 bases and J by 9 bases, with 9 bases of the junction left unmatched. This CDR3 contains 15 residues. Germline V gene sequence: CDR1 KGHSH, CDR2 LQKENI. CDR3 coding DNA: TGTGCCAGCTCACCAGGACTAGCTGGTCAGGGTGAGCAGTTCTTC. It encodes CASSPGLAGQGEQFF.

The CDR3 sequence: CASSEVGHGAFF. The CDR3 region has the DNA TGTGCCAGCAGTGAAGTGGGGCATGGGGCTTTCTTT. The chain recombines TRBV25-1 with TRBJ1-1; tentative D call: TRBD1 (5 bases). Germline values: CDR1 MGHDK, CDR2 SYGVNS. The CDR3 is made up of 12 amino acids. V gave up 2 bases and J gave up 11 bases, with 12 bases separating them.

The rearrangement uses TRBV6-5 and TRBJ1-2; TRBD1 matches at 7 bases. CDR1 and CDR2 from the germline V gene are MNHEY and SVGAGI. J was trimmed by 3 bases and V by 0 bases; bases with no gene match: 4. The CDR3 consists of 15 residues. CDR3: CASSYSRGTDYGYTF. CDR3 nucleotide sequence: TGTGCCAGCAGTTACTCTCGGGGGACAGACTATGGCTACACCTTC.

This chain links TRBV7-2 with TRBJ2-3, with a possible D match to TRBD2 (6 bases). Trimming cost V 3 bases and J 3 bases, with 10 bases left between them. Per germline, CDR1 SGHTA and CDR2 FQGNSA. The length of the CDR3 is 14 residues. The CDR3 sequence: CASSLGLLTDTQYF. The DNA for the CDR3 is TGTGCCAGCAGCTTGGGACTTTTAACAGATACGCAGTATTTT.

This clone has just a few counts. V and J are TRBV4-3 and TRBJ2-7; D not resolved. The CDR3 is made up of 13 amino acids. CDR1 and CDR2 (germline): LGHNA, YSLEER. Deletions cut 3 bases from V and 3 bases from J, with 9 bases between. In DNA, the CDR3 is TGCGCCAGCAGCCAGGGGATGCTCTACGAGCAGTACTTC. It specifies CASSQGMLYEQYF.

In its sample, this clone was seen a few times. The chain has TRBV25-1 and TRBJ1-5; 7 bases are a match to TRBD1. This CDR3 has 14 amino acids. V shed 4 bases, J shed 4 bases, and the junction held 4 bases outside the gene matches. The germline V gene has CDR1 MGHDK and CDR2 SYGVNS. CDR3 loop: CASSVTGVNQPQHF. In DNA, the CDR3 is TGTGCCAGCAGTGTCACAGGGGTGAATCAGCCCCAGCATTTT.

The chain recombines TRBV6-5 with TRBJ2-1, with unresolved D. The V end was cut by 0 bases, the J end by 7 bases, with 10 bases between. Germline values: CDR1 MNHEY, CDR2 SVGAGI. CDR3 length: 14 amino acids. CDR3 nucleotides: TGTGCCAGCAGTTACTCAAAGGGCCTGAATGAGCAGTTCTTC. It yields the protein CASSYSKGLNEQFF.

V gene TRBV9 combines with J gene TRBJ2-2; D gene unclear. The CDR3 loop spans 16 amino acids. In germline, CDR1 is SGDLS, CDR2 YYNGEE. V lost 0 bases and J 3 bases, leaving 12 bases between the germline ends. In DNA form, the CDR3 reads TGTGCCAGCAGCGTAGGGGTCTCACCCGACACCGGGGAGCTGTTTTTT. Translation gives CASSVGVSPDTGELFF.